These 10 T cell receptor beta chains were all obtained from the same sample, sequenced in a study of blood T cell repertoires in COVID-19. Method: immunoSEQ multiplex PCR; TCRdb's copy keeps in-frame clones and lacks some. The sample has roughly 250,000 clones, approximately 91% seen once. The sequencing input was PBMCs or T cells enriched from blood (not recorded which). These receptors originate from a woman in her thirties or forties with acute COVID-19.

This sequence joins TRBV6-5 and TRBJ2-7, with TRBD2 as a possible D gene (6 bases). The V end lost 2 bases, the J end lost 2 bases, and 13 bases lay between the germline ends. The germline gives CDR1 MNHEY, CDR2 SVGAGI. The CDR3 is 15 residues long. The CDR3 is CASSYDRPGAYEQYF. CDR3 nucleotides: TGTGCCAGCAGTTACGATCGACCGGGGGCCTACGAGCAGTACTTC.

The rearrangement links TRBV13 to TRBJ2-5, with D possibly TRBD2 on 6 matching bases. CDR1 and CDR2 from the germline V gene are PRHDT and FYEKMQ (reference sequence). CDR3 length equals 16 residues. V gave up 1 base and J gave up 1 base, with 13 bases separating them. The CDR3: CASSLVGGGFQETQYF. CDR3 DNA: TGTGCCAGCAGCTTAGTGGGAGGCGGCTTCCAAGAGACCCAGTACTTC.

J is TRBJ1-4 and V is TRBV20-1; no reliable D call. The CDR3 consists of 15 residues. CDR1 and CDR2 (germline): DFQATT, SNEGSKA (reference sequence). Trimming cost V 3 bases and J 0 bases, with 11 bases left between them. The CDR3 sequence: CSASLRGATNEKLFF. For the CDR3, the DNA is TGCAGTGCTAGTCTCCGAGGAGCAACTAATGAAAAACTGTTTTTT.

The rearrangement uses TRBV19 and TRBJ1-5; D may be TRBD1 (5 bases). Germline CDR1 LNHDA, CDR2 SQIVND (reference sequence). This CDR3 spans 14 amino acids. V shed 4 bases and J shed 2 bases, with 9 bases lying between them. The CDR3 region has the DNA TGTGCCAGTAGTAAACTCAGGGGCAATCAGCCCCAGCATTTT. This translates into CASSKLRGNQPQHF.

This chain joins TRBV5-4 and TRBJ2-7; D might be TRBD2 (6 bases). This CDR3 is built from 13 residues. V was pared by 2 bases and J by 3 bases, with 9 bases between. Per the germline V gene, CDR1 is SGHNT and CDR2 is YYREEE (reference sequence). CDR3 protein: CASSFLGGYEQYF. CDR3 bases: TGTGCCAGCAGCTTTCTCGGGGGCTACGAGCAGTACTTC.

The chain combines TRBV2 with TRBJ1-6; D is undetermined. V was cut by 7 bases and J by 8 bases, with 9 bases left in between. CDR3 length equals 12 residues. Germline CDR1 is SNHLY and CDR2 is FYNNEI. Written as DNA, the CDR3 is TGTGCCAGCAAGGGAGAAGATTCACCCCTCCACTTT. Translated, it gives CASKGEDSPLHF.

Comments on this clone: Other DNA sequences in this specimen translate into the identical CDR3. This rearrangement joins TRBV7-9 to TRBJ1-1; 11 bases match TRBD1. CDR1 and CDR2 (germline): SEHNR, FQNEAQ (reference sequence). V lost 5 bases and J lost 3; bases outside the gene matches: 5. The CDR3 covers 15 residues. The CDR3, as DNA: TGTGCCAGCAGCCCGGACAGGGGGCGCGACACTGAAGCTTTCTTT. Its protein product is CASSPDRGRDTEAFF.

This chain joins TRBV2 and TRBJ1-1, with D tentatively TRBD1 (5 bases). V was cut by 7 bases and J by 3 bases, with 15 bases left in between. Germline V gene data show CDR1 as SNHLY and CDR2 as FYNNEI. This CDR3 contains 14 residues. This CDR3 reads CASMGGGTDTEAFF. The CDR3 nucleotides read TGTGCCAGCATGGGGGGGGGTACAGACACTGAAGCTTTCTTT.

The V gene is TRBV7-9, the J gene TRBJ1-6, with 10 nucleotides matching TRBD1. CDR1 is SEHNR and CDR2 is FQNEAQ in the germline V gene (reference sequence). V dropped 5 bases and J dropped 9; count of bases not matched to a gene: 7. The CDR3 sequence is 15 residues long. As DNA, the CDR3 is TGTGCCAGCAGCCCATCGACAGGGGGCGGTTCACCCCTCCACTTT. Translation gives CASSPSTGGGSPLHF. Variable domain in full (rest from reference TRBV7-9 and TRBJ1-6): DTGVSQNPRHKITKRGQNVTFRCDPISEHNRLYWYRQTLGQGPEFLTYFQNEAQLEKSRLLSDRFSAERPKGSFSTLEIQRTEQGDSAMYLCASSPSTGGGSPLHFGNGTRLTVT.

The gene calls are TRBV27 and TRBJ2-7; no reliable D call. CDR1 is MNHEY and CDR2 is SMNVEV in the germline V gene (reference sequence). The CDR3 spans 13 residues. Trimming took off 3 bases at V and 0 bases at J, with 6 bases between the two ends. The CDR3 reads CASSFRVSYEQYF. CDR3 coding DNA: TGTGCCAGCAGTTTCCGGGTCTCCTACGAGCAGTACTTC.